This T cell receptor beta chain was sequenced for a study of liver allograft versus peripheral blood T cells. Looking at the study overall: Transplanted livers and recipients' peripheral blood had their T cell receptor repertoires compared.

Turning to this clonotype: What it recognizes is unknown.

TCRdb called the reads again in MiXCR, with one record for every CDR3 protein. Among about 9,500 distinct CDR3 sequences listed, approximately 18% were seen once. Broader study findings: Intra-allograft T cell receptor repertoires in the liver reportedly differed from peripheral blood repertoires.

Germline lookup yields CDR1 MDHEN and CDR2 SYDVKM. This CDR3 has 15 residues. Unmatched junction bases numbered 6, after V lost 4 bases and J lost 3 bases. This sequence originates from a human patient who had a liver transplant. Some of the T cells might come from the graft donor. This rearrangement joins TRBV28 to TRBJ1-2, with 9 bases aligning to TRBD1. The CDR3, as DNA: TGTGCCAGCAGTTCCGGGACAGGGTTGGACTATGGCTACACCTTC. Protein: CASSSGTGLDYGYTF.